The 27 T cell receptor beta chains reported below all come from one sample, sequenced in a study of T-cell reconstitution after alpha-beta-depleted transplantation in children. Library preparation (for TCRbeta) was performed with unique molecular identifiers. TCRdb passed the PCR reads through MiXCR, listing each CDR3 protein once. Among about 610,000 distinct CDR3 sequences listed, 10% were seen once. The input for sequencing was PBMCs from the stem cell graft donor, taken from the stem cell graft. These TCRs come from a human donor who donated a stem cell graft to a child with acute myeloid leukemia.

This clonotype appeared a few times. The chain links TRBV28 to TRBJ2-7; D is unclear. V was clipped by 3 bases and J by 0 bases, with 9 bases between them. The CDR3 is 14 amino acids. CDR1 is MDHEN and CDR2 is SYDVKM in the germline V gene. CDR3 bases: TGTGCCAGCAGTTTTTTCTCAAGCTCCTACGAGCAGTACTTC. This encodes CASSFFSSSYEQYF.

The table lists this clonotype with many counts. The rearrangement joins TRBV29-1 to TRBJ2-7; D gene unclear. This CDR3 is built from 12 residues. Trimming pared 0 bases from V and 6 bases from J, leaving 9 bases between. Germline values: CDR1 SQVTM, CDR2 ANQGSEA. The CDR3 spells CSVEDRRAEQYF. The DNA of the CDR3 is TGCAGCGTTGAAGATCGGAGAGCCGAGCAGTACTTC.

This clonotype was seen a few times. The chain uses TRBV28 and TRBJ1-4, with TRBD1 matching over 9 bases. The CDR3 runs to 16 residues. Germline V gives CDR1 MDHEN, CDR2 SYDVKM. V was pared by 5 bases and J by 8 bases, with 12 bases of the junction left unmatched. CDR3 nucleotides: TGTGCCAGCAGTCCATCCGGGACAGGGTTGAACGAAAAACTGTTTTTT. Translated, it gives CASSPSGTGLNEKLFF.

The chain links TRBV10-3 to TRBJ2-1, with unresolved D. The CDR3 has 15 residues. Trimming took 6 bases from V and 5 from J, leaving 17 bases between them. Germline CDR1 is ENHRY and CDR2 is SYGVKD. This CDR3 is CAIRDDTLPNNEQFF. The CDR3 DNA is TGTGCCATCAGAGACGACACCCTACCCAACAATGAGCAGTTCTTC.

This clonotype was picked up many times. This chain links TRBV10-3 with TRBJ2-2; D unclear. In germline, CDR1 is ENHRY, CDR2 SYGVKD. V shed 3 bases and J shed 0 bases, with 8 bases lying between them. The CDR3 contains 15 residues. This CDR3 reads CAISDGKTNTGELFF. CDR3 bases: TGTGCCATCAGTGACGGAAAGACGAACACCGGGGAGCTGTTTTTT.

This clonotype was observed at least ten times. The chain carries TRBV4-3 and TRBJ1-3, with a tentative D call TRBD1 (6 bases). This CDR3 region has 16 residues. Per the germline V gene, CDR1 is LGHNA and CDR2 is YSLEER. The ends were cut back, 1 base at V and 0 bases at J, with 10 bases in the middle. The CDR3 is CASSQGRGTSGNTIYF. The DNA for the CDR3 is TGCGCCAGCAGCCAAGGGAGGGGGACCTCTGGAAACACCATATATTTT.

In its sample, this clonotype was seen many times. The chain couples TRBV12-3 or TRBV12-4 to TRBJ2-1, with no clear D. V was clipped by 3 bases and J by 7 bases, with 7 bases between them. This CDR3 spans 12 amino acids. The CDR3 reads CASSFEGNEQFF. For the CDR3, the DNA is TGTGCCAGCAGTTTTGAAGGGAATGAGCAGTTCTTC.

V is TRBV27 and J is TRBJ2-7; tentatively, D is TRBD2 (6 bases). V lost 7 bases to trimming and J lost 3 bases, with 13 bases between them. Germline loops: CDR1 MNHEY, CDR2 SMNVEV (reference sequence). This CDR3 region has 13 residues. The CDR3 loop is CASTSTAGYEQYF. CDR3 bases: TGTGCCAGCACCTCTACAGCGGGCTACGAGCAGTACTTC.

CDR3 in DNA: TGTGCCAGCAGCCCCGGGCTGCGCGGCGGGACTCAAGAGACCCAGTACTTC. Amino acids: CASSPGLRGGTQETQYF. The V gene is TRBV4-2, the J gene TRBJ2-5, with a possible D match to TRBD2 (6 bases). Looked up from germline, CDR1 is LGHNA and CDR2 is YNFKEQ. Trimming took 4 bases from V and 2 from J, leaving 20 bases between them. The CDR3 is made up of 17 amino acids.

Points on this clonotype: It may be a read error: a sequence one base away is much more abundant. The chain combines TRBV5-1 with TRBJ1-5, with D unclear. Germline values: CDR1 SGHRS, CDR2 YFSETQ. The CDR3 spans 13 residues. CDR3: CTSSFSENQPQHF. As DNA, the CDR3 is TGCACCAGCAGCTTTTCAGAAAATCAGCCCCAGCATTTT. Looking up the rest from reference TRBV5-1 and TRBJ1-5 gives the full variable domain: KAGVTQTPRYLIKTRGQQVTLSCSPISGHRSVSWYQQTPGQGLQFLFEYFSETQRNKGNFPGRFSGRQFSNSRSEMNVSTLELGDSALYLCTSSFSENQPQHFGDGTRLSIL.

This clonotype was seen a few times. DNA for the CDR3: TGTGCCAGCAGCCAAACCGCAAATCAGGGTAAGGGCTACACCTTC. Amino acids: CASSQTANQGKGYTF. V usage is TRBV4-2 and J usage is TRBJ1-2; possible D gene TRBD1, 5 bases. Germline V gene lookup returns CDR1 LGHNA and CDR2 YNFKEQ. CDR3 length: 15 residues. V was trimmed by 2 bases and J by 8 bases, leaving 18 bases between them.

The V call is TRBV20-1, the J call TRBJ2-3; 7 bases are shared with TRBD1. With V trimmed by 4 bases and J by 3 bases, 7 bases remained unmatched. CDR1 and CDR2 (germline): DFQATT, SNEGSKA (reference sequence). This CDR3 is built from 14 residues. The CDR3 coding sequence is TGCAGTGCTACCAGAGGGGGCTCGACAGATACGCAGTATTTT. Protein: CSATRGGSTDTQYF.

The chain combines TRBV6-5 with TRBJ2-7; perhaps TRBD2 as D (5 bases). Per germline, CDR1 MNHEY and CDR2 SVGAGI. V was pared by 7 bases and J by 0 bases, with 10 bases between. The CDR3 is made up of 13 amino acids. The CDR3 DNA reads as TGTGCCAGCACCCCCACTAGCTCCTACGAGCAGTACTTC. Encoded protein: CASTPTSSYEQYF.

As concerns this clonotype: One junction end does not reproduce the germline sequence, and a read error may be involved. The chain links TRBV7-2 to TRBJ2-2; 9 nucleotides match TRBD2. Per the germline V gene, CDR1 is SGHTA and CDR2 is FQGNSA. The CDR3 runs to 16 residues. The CDR3 reads CASSLHPSGNAGELFF. The CDR3 coding sequence is TGTGCCAGCAGCTTACATCCTAGCGGGAACGCCGGGGAGCTGTTTTTT.

This clonotype was seen a handful of times. J is TRBJ2-7 and V is TRBV10-3; 7 bases map to TRBD2. CDR1 is ENHRY, CDR2 SYGVKD, per germline. V trimming: 10 bases; J trimming: 6 bases; junction bases outside the gene matches: 12. The CDR3 consists of 13 residues. CDR3: CATEAQRGSEQYF. The CDR3 nucleotides are TGTGCCACCGAGGCCCAGCGGGGATCCGAGCAGTACTTC.

The chain is built from TRBV10-3 and TRBJ1-5; TRBD1 might be the D (6 bases). The V end lost 5 bases, the J end lost 4 bases, and 12 bases lay between the germline ends. This CDR3 is 14 amino acids long. In germline, CDR1 is ENHRY, CDR2 SYGVKD. The CDR3 region is CAISQRTENQPQHF. CDR3 in DNA: TGTGCCATCAGTCAACGGACAGAAAATCAGCCCCAGCATTTT.

This clonotype was counted between two and nine times. The rearrangement joins TRBV6-5 to TRBJ2-7, with D maybe TRBD1 (6 bases). CDR1 and CDR2 (germline): MNHEY, SVGAGI. V was shortened by 4 bases and J by 7 bases, with 11 bases between the two germline ends. The CDR3 consists of 12 residues. CDR3 sequence reads: CASSFTGKEQYF. The CDR3 DNA reads as TGTGCCAGCAGTTTCACAGGGAAGGAGCAGTACTTC.

This clonotype was seen ten or more times. The J gene is TRBJ2-7, the V gene TRBV24-1; D ambiguous. The CDR3 loop spans 13 amino acids. V lost 3 bases, J lost 9 bases, and 14 bases lay in between. From germline, CDR1 is KGHDR and CDR2 SFDVKD. CDR3 nucleotides: TGTGCCACCAGTGATGGAAACCGTGGTAGGCAGTACTTC. Amino acids: CATSDGNRGRQYF.

This clonotype was seen many times. V usage is TRBV12-3 or TRBV12-4 and J usage is TRBJ2-2; TRBD2 is a possible D gene (7 bases). This CDR3 is built from 14 residues. The ends were cut back, 6 bases at V and 8 bases at J, with 16 bases in the middle. CDR3 coding DNA: TGTGCCAGCAGGCTGCGGGGAGGGACAGGGGAGCTGTTTTTT. Protein sequence: CASRLRGGTGELFF.

The chain couples TRBV10-3 to TRBJ2-5; maybe TRBD1 (5 bases). The CDR3 length is 12 residues. Trimming left V 6 bases short and J 5 bases short, with 10 bases between. Germline V gene sequence: CDR1 ENHRY, CDR2 SYGVKD. The CDR3 region has the DNA TGTGCCATCAGATCAGGGCAGGAGACCCAGTACTTC. Protein: CAIRSGQETQYF.

This clonotype was seen a handful of times. In DNA, the CDR3 is TGTGCCAGCAGTTTGCGGGGAGTGGTCACTGAAGCTTTCTTT. Amino acid sequence: CASSLRGVVTEAFF. The rearrangement joins TRBV12-3 or TRBV12-4 to TRBJ1-1; D gene uncertain. Trimming removed 3 bases at V and 4 bases at J, with 12 bases between. The CDR3 covers 14 residues.

The J gene is TRBJ1-5, the V gene TRBV24-1; D is ambiguous. V was pared by 2 bases and J by 2 bases, with 12 bases between. Germline CDR1 reads KGHDR; CDR2 reads SFDVKD. The CDR3 length is 16 residues. This CDR3 reads CATSDSYRGGNQPQHF. The CDR3 nucleotides read TGTGCCACCAGTGATTCATACAGAGGCGGCAATCAGCCCCAGCATTTT.

In its sample, this clonotype was seen many times. The chain combines TRBV6-2 or TRBV6-3 with TRBJ2-1; 8 nucleotides agree with TRBD2. The V segment lost 2 bases and the J segment 4 bases; nucleotides outside the gene matches: 7. Looked up from germline, CDR1 is MNHEY and CDR2 is SVGEGT. The CDR3 sequence is 16 residues long. CDR3 sequence: CASSYGTGGQYNEQFF. CDR3 bases: TGTGCCAGCAGTTACGGGACGGGAGGGCAGTACAATGAGCAGTTCTTC.

This chain joins TRBV11-2 and TRBJ2-1; 7 nucleotides match TRBD2. V dropped 1 base and J dropped 6; count of bases not matched to a gene: 9. Germline-derived CDR1 and CDR2 are SGHAT and FQNNGV. The CDR3 runs to 16 residues. CDR3 amino acids: CASSLVGGGPGNEQFF. The CDR3 DNA sequence: TGTGCCAGCAGCTTAGTTGGGGGAGGGCCGGGCAATGAGCAGTTCTTC. Complete variable domain (other parts from reference TRBV11-2 and TRBJ2-1): EAGVAQSPRYKIIEKRQSVAFWCNPISGHATLYWYQQILGQGPKLLIQFQNNGVVDDSQLPKDRFSAERLKGVDSTLKIQPAKLEDSAVYLCASSLVGGGPGNEQFFGPGTRLTVL.

The chain couples TRBV7-8 to TRBJ2-2, with TRBD1 as a possible D gene (6 bases). Germline CDR1 SGHVS, CDR2 FQNEAQ. V was shortened by 5 bases and J by 4 bases, with 14 bases between the two germline ends. The CDR3 totals 15 residues. The CDR3 spells CASSPRGRGTGELFF. DNA for the CDR3: TGTGCCAGCAGCCCCCGGGGCAGGGGCACCGGGGAGCTGTTTTTT.

This clonotype was seen only a few times. The chain has TRBV29-1 and TRBJ1-2; the match to TRBD1 covers 8 bases. The junction had 8 bases not matched to a gene; V was cut back by 6 bases and J by 2 bases. Germline V CDR1 and CDR2: SQVTM, ANQGSEA. The CDR3 consists of 14 residues. CDR3 coding DNA: TGCAGCGTGGAGAGGACAGGGAGGAACTATGGCTACACCTTC. It encodes CSVERTGRNYGYTF.

This clonotype was seen at least ten times. This rearrangement joins TRBV28 to TRBJ2-2, with 10 bases matching TRBD1. CDR3 length equals 17 residues. The ends lost 7 bases at V and 6 bases at J; junction bases unmatched: 14. The germline CDR1 and CDR2 sequences are MDHEN and SYDVKM. CDR3 in amino acids: CASTRTGGANSAGELFF. CDR3 sequence (DNA): TGTGCCAGCACAAGGACAGGGGGTGCCAATAGCGCCGGGGAGCTGTTTTTT.